The source of this TCR beta chain is a study of graft-versus-host responses after intestinal transplantation. Study as a whole: Recipients across the board were started on anti-thymocyte globulin induction, then kept on tacrolimus and steroids for two to three years.

Points on this clone: Its antigen is not known.

CDR1 MNHEY and CDR2 SMNVEV come from the germline V gene (reference sequence). The CDR3 loop spans 13 amino acids. The table came from immunoSEQ multiplex PCR; TCRdb's copy has only in-frame clones and leaves some out. The sample records about 93,000 clones, 90% to 95% being singletons. V and J are TRBV27 and TRBJ2-5, with 7 bases that match TRBD1. The J call could be wrong; TRBJ2-7 is a better fit for the DNA end. This clonotype was sampled from a human donor who received an intestinal transplant. Sequences were derived from unstimulated CD8+ T cells sorted from spleen or lymph node cells, sampled before intestinal transplant. The CDR3 here is CASSRDSTYEQYF. The CDR3 nucleotides are TGTGCCAGCAGCCGGGACAGTACCTACGAGCAGTACTTC.